These 8 T cell receptor beta chains were all obtained from the same sample, sequenced in a study of blood T cell repertoires in COVID-19. The repertoire was sequenced with immunoSEQ multiplex PCR; TCRdb's copy has only in-frame clones and lacks some. The sample lists 200,000 to 250,000 clones, 80% to 90% occurring once. Source material: peripheral blood. These receptors came from a middle-aged man with acute or convalescent COVID-19.

The chain carries TRBV7-9 and TRBJ2-1; D is uncertain. Looked up from germline, CDR1 is SEHNR and CDR2 is FQNEAQ (reference sequence). The CDR3 covers 13 residues. The germline V and J ends were trimmed by 5 bases and 9 bases, with 14 bases remaining between them. The CDR3 coding sequence is TGTGCCAGCAGCGATCGACAATTCATTGAGCAGTTCTTC. It encodes CASSDRQFIEQFF.

The genes are TRBV11-2 and TRBJ1-1, with 9 bases that match TRBD1. The junction had 7 bases not matched to a gene; V was cut back by 2 bases and J by 6 bases. Germline V gene lookup returns CDR1 SGHAT and CDR2 FQNNGV. This CDR3 has 15 amino acids. The DNA for the CDR3 is TGTGCCAGCAGCTTATCCGGACAGGGGAGGTCTGAAGCTTTCTTT. Amino acids: CASSLSGQGRSEAFF. Drawing the rest from reference TRBV11-2 and TRBJ1-1, the complete variable domain is EAGVAQSPRYKIIEKRQSVAFWCNPISGHATLYWYQQILGQGPKLLIQFQNNGVVDDSQLPKDRFSAERLKGVDSTLKIQPAKLEDSAVYLCASSLSGQGRSEAFFGQGTRLTVV.

CDR3 amino acids: CAINQRGGYSYETQYF. The CDR3 DNA follows: TGTGCCATCAACCAGCGGGGGGGCTATTCGTATGAGACCCAGTACTTC. The chain has TRBV10-3 and TRBJ2-5; TRBD2 aligns across 10 bases. Germline values: CDR1 ENHRY, CDR2 SYGVKD. V gave up 7 bases and J gave up 5 bases; unmatched junction bases: 13. CDR3 length equals 16 residues.

CDR3 nucleotides: TGTGCCATCAGTGAGTCTGACAGGGTTACTGAAGCTTTCTTT. This translates into CAISESDRVTEAFF. The chain carries TRBV10-3 and TRBJ1-1; 7 nucleotides align to TRBD1. The CDR3 is 14 amino acids. V shed 0 bases, J shed 5 bases, and the junction held 3 bases outside the gene matches. Germline CDR1 and CDR2: ENHRY and SYGVKD.

V is TRBV4-1 and J is TRBJ2-3, with D maybe TRBD2 (6 bases). This CDR3 has 15 residues. The V gene lost 0 bases and the J gene lost 4 bases, with 11 bases spanning the gap. CDR1 MGHRA and CDR2 YSYEKL come from the germline V gene. The CDR3 DNA follows: TGCGCCAGCAGCCAAGAGTTCCCTAGCGCAGATACGCAGTATTTT. Translation: CASSQEFPSADTQYF.

The rearrangement uses TRBV7-9 and TRBJ1-4; D ambiguous. Per germline, CDR1 SEHNR and CDR2 FQNEAQ (reference sequence). The length of the CDR3 is 14 residues. The V end was cut by 3 bases, the J end by 6 bases, with 11 bases between. The CDR3 nucleotides are TGTGCCAGCAGCTTGGGCGGGAATGATGAAAAACTGTTTTTT. It yields the protein CASSLGGNDEKLFF. The full variable domain, completed using reference TRBV7-9 and TRBJ1-4, is DTGVSQNPRHKITKRGQNVTFRCDPISEHNRLYWYRQTLGQGPEFLTYFQNEAQLEKSRLLSDRFSAERPKGSFSTLEIQRTEQGDSAMYLCASSLGGNDEKLFFGSGTQLSVL.

The chain carries TRBV6-5 and TRBJ2-2; a possible D gene is TRBD1 (5 bases). V lost 4 bases and J 1 base, leaving 10 bases between the germline ends. CDR1 is MNHEY, CDR2 SVGAGI, per germline. The CDR3 totals 15 residues. Written as DNA, the CDR3 is TGTGCCAGCAGTTTTGGCCAGGGGAACACCGGGGAGCTGTTTTTT. Protein: CASSFGQGNTGELFF.

The chain employs TRBV5-1 and TRBJ1-2; 7 nucleotides match TRBD1. Per germline, CDR1 SGHRS and CDR2 YFSETQ. Germline trimming cut 4 bases from V and 13 bases from J; bases unmatched to any gene: 13. This CDR3 is 13 amino acids long. CDR3 bases: TGCGCCAGCAGCCCCAGTGGACAGGTCCCTTCCACCTTC. Translating it yields CASSPSGQVPSTF.